This is a list of T cell receptor beta chains from one sample in a study of shared clonotypes between healthy human individuals. Clones were read by immunoSEQ multiplex PCR, and TCRdb kept only the in-frame ones, dropping some. The sample records 470,000 or so clones, approximately 84% being singletons. The sample taken for sequencing was PBMCs. These receptors came from a woman aged 40 to 50 in good health. Some clones in this sample may be carry-over from other donors' samples. Each CDR3 is given without its conserved first and last residue.

TRBV7-6	TRBJ1-5	ASSSNSNQPQH
TRBV5-1	TRBJ1-1	ASSLYQGNTEAF
TRBV5-1	TRBJ1-5	ASSLSLREDNQPQH
TRBV28	TRBJ2-7	ASRTESHGQSYEQY
TRBV29-1	TRBJ1-5	SVTGGTDQPQH
TRBV11-2	TRBJ1-4	ASSAQGGHEKLF
TRBV7-9	TRBJ1-1	ASRDTNTEAF
TRBV27	TRBJ2-5	ASSLWGAKTQY
TRBV11-1	TRBJ2-1	ASSFGLAPSYNEQF
TRBV6-1	TRBJ2-2	ASSPLKNTGELF
TRBV10-2	TRBJ2-7	ASSESGSWDEQY
TRBV29-1	TRBJ2-3	SATDRKGKTDTQY
TRBV27	TRBJ1-1	ASRTNMNTEAF
TRBV29-1	TRBJ2-7	SVVSLAGVTYEQY
TRBV11-2	TRBJ2-7	ASSQTGSSSYEQY
TRBV7-9	TRBJ2-2	ASSPRQNTGELF
TRBV5-1	TRBJ2-3	ASSRTGGGGTDTQY
TRBV28	TRBJ2-7	ASSPTSDSYEQY
TRBV9	TRBJ2-7	ASRAGRDRDEQY
TRBV27	TRBJ2-2	ASSGTGVGLTGELF
TRBV20-1	TRBJ2-5	SAPDGETQY
TRBV5-1	TRBJ1-1	ASSLVLNTEAF
TRBV27	TRBJ1-5	ASSSRASNQPQH
TRBV5-1	TRBJ2-7	ASSLGLDPWDEQY
TRBV6-9	TRBJ2-1	ASSLLAATSSEQF
TRBV11-2	TRBJ2-5	ASSSDRLQETQY
TRBV19	TRBJ1-1	ASSMTVLDTEAF
TRBV7-2	TRBJ2-1	ASSPNVVVQF
TRBV18	TRBJ2-7	ASSLQGLASDEQY
TRBV29-1	TRBJ1-3	SVGVNSGNTIY
TRBV19	TRBJ1-4	ASSGGATNEKLF
TRBV28	TRBJ2-7	ASSFGLAARYEQY
TRBV2	TRBJ1-3	ASRGTENTIY
TRBV7-2	TRBJ1-5	ASSFGNNQPQH
TRBV18	TRBJ2-3	ASSPPRLAGTDTQY
TRBV28	TRBJ2-7	ASSLGGGRTYEQY
TRBV5-1	TRBJ2-5	ASSLGLSETQY
TRBV18	TRBJ1-4	ASSPGQFEKLF
TRBV27	TRBJ2-1	ASKGERGMNEQF
TRBV21-1	TRBJ2-7	ASMETSGSYEQY
TRBV11-2	TRBJ1-1	ASSSTGTEAF
TRBV27	TRBJ2-7	ASAPLAGGPYEQY
TRBV10-2	TRBJ2-1	ASRLGVVNEQF
TRBV5-4	TRBJ1-3	ASSLDSSGNTIY
TRBV6-1	TRBJ1-2	ASRETGNYGYT
TRBV21-1	TRBJ2-2	ASSKWERNTGELF